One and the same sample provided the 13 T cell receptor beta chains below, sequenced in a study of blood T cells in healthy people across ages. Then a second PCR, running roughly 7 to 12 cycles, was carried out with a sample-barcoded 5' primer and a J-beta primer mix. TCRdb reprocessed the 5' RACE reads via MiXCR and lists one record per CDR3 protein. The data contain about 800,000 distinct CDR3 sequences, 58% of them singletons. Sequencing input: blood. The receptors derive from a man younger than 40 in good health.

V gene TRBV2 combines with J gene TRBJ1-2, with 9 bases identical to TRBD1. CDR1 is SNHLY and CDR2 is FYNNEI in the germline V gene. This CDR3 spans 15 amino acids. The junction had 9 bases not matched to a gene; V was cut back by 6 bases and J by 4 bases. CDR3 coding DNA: TGTGCCAGCAGAGAGGGACAGGGTGCGGGCTATGGCTACACCTTC. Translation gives CASREGQGAGYGYTF.

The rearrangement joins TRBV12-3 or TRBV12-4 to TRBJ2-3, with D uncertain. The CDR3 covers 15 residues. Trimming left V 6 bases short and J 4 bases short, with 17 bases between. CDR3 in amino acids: CASSFSRAPADTQYF. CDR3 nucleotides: TGTGCCAGCAGCTTTTCCCGGGCCCCAGCAGATACGCAGTATTTT.

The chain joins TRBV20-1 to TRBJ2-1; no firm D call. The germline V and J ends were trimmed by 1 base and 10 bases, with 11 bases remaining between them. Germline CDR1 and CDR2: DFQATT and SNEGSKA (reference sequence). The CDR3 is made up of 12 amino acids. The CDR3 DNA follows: TGCAGTGCTAGAGGTCTAACCAACGAGCAGTTCTTC. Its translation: CSARGLTNEQFF.

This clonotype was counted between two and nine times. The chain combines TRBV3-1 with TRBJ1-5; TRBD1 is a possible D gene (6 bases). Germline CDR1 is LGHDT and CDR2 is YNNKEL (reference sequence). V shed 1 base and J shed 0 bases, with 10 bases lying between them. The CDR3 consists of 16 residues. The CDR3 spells CASSQGTVPSNQPQHF. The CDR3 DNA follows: TGTGCCAGCAGCCAAGGGACAGTACCTAGCAATCAGCCCCAGCATTTT.

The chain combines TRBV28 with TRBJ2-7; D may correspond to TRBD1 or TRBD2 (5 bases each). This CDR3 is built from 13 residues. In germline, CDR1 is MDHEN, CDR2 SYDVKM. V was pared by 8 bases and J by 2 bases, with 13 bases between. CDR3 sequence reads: CASARDATYEQYF. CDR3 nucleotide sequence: TGTGCCAGCGCCCGGGACGCCACCTACGAGCAGTACTTC. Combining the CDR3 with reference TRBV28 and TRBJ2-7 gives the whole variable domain DVKVTQSSRYLVKRTGEKVFLECVQDMDHENMFWYRQDPGLGLRLIYFSYDVKMKEKGDIPEGYSVSREKKERFSLILESASTNQTSMYLCASARDATYEQYFGPGTRLTVT.

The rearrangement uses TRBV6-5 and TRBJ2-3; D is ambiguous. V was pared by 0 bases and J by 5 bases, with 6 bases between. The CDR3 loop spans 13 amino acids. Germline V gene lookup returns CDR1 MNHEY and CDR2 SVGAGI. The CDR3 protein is CASSYSTGDTQYF. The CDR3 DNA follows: TGTGCCAGCAGTTACTCGACCGGAGATACGCAGTATTTT.

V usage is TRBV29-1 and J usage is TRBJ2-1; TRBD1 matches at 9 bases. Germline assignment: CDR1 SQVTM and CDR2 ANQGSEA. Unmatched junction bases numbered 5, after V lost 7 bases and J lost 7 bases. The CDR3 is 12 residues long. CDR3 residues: CSAAGTGNEQFF. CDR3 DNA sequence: TGCAGCGCCGCAGGGACAGGGAATGAGCAGTTCTTC.

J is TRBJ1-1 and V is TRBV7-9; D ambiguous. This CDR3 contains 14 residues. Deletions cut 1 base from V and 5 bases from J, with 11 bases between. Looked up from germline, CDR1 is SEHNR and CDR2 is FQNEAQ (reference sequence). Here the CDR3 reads CASSLDFPRTEAFF. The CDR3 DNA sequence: TGTGCCAGCAGCTTAGATTTTCCGAGGACTGAAGCTTTCTTT.

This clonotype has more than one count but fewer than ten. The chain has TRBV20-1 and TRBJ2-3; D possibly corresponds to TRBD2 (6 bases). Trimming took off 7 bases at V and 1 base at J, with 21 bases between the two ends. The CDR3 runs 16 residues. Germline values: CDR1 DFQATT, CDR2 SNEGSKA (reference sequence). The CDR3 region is CSVSGRAGPRTDTQYF. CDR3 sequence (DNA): TGCAGTGTCTCGGGAAGGGCGGGGCCCCGCACAGATACGCAGTATTTT.

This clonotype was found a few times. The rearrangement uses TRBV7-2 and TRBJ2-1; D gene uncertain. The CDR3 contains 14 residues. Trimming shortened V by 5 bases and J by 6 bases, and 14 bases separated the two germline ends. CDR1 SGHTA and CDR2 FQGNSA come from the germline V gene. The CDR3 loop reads CASSLRPHGNEQFF. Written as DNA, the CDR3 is TGTGCCAGCAGCCTACGCCCCCATGGCAATGAGCAGTTCTTC.

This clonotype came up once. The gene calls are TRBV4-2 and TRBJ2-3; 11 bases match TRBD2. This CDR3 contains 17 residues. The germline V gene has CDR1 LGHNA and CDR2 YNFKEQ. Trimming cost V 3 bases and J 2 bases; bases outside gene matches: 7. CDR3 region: CASSQSPSGGTTDTQYF. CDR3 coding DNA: TGTGCCAGCAGCCAGTCACCTAGCGGGGGGACCACAGATACGCAGTATTTT.

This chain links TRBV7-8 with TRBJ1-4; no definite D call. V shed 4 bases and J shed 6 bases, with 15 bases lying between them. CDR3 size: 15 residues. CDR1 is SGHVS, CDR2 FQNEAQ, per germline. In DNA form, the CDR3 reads TGTGCCAGCAGCTCCCGGAGCCCGGCCGATGAAAAACTGTTTTTT. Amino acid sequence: CASSSRSPADEKLFF. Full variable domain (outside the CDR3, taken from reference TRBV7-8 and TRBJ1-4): GAGVSQSPRYKVAKRGQDVALRCDPISGHVSLFWYQQALGQGPEFLTYFQNEAQLDKSGLPSDRFFAERPEGSVSTLKIQRTQQEDSAVYLCASSSRSPADEKLFFGSGTQLSVL.

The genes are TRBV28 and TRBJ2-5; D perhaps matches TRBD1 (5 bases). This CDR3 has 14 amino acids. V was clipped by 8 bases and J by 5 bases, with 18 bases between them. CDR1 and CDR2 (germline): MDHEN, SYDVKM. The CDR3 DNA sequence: TGTGCCAGCGGATTGACAGTTCTTAGGGAGACCCAGTACTTC. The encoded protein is CASGLTVLRETQYF.